These 25 T cell receptor beta chains share one sample of origin, sequenced in a study of T cell responses to AZD1222 COVID-19 vaccine. TCRdb's copy holds only in-frame clones and misses some; the assay was immunoSEQ multiplex PCR. Of about 170,000 clones listed, over 75% are singletons. The sequencing used peripheral blood, collected on day 0 of AZD1222 vaccination. The receptor set was obtained from an adult in good health.

This clone was detected once. This chain uses TRBV9 with TRBJ2-5; 8 bases are shared with TRBD1. With V trimmed by 3 bases and J by 2 bases, 3 bases remained unmatched. Germline V lookup: CDR1 SGDLS, CDR2 YYNGEE. This CDR3 spans 14 amino acids. The DNA of the CDR3 is TGTGCCAGCAGCGCAGGACAGGGACAAGAGACCCAGTACTTC. Its protein is CASSAGQGQETQYF.

The gene calls are TRBV20-1 and TRBJ2-5; D perhaps matches TRBD1 (5 bases). The V gene's germline CDR1 is DFQATT and CDR2 SNEGSKA (reference sequence). The length of the CDR3 is 11 residues. The CDR3 reads CSAQGPKTQYF. The CDR3 DNA follows: TGCAGCGCCCAGGGCCCCAAGACCCAGTACTTC.

The chain carries TRBV2 and TRBJ1-5, with 7 bases identical to TRBD1. The CDR3 has 15 amino acids. With V trimmed by 5 bases and J by 2 bases, 6 bases remained unmatched. Germline values: CDR1 SNHLY, CDR2 FYNNEI. CDR3 amino acids: CASSPGTEGNQPQHF. The CDR3 DNA reads as TGTGCCAGCAGTCCCGGGACAGAGGGCAATCAGCCCCAGCATTTT.

This chain's CDR3 is CASSPGRGEKLFF. The CDR3 DNA reads as TGTGCCAGCTCACCAGGAAGGGGTGAAAAACTGTTTTTT. J is TRBJ1-4 and V is TRBV18; D possibly corresponds to TRBD1 (5 bases). Germline-derived CDR1 and CDR2 are KGHSH and LQKENI. This CDR3 has 13 residues. The V and J ends lost 2 bases and 7 bases respectively, with 8 bases between them.

V gene TRBV11-2 combines with J gene TRBJ1-4, with D possibly matching TRBD1 (5 bases). This CDR3 is 16 amino acids long. Germline V CDR1 and CDR2: SGHAT, FQNNGV. V lost 1 base to trimming and J lost 1 base, with 10 bases between them. In DNA, the CDR3 is TGTGCCAGCAGCTTAGGCTCGGGACTAACTAATGAAAAACTGTTTTTT. Residues: CASSLGSGLTNEKLFF.

V and J are TRBV6-5 and TRBJ2-2; D call uncertain. CDR1 MNHEY and CDR2 SVGAGI come from the germline V gene. Trimming pared 4 bases from V and 3 bases from J, leaving 9 bases between. The CDR3 extends over 14 amino acids. Here the CDR3 DNA reads TGTGCCAGCAGTTTTTCCCAGTACACCGGGGAGCTGTTTTTT. Translated, it gives CASSFSQYTGELFF.

V gene TRBV3-1 (or the pseudogene TRBV3-2) combines with J gene TRBJ1-2, with 11 bases lining up with TRBD1. CDR3 size: 16 residues. Trimming cost V 1 base and J 5 bases; bases outside gene matches: 6. Germline V lookup: CDR1 LGHDT, CDR2 YNNKEL (reference sequence). The DNA for the CDR3 is TGTGCCAGCAGCCAAGCCGGACAGGGGGCTAGGTATGGCTACACCTTC. Its translation: CASSQAGQGARYGYTF.

This chain connects TRBV10-1 to TRBJ2-3; D remains unclear. In germline, CDR1 is WNHNN, CDR2 SYGVQD (reference sequence). This CDR3 contains 14 residues. The germline V and J ends were trimmed by 3 bases and 4 bases, with 11 bases remaining between them. CDR3 nucleotide sequence: TGCGCCAGCAGTGATACAATCCATTCAGATACGCAGTATTTT. It specifies CASSDTIHSDTQYF.

This clone was picked up a small number of times. The V gene is TRBV27, the J gene TRBJ1-1; D remains unclear. The CDR3 covers 14 residues. V gave up 2 bases and J gave up 1 base, with 8 bases separating them. CDR1 is MNHEY and CDR2 is SMNVEV in the germline V gene (reference sequence). The CDR3 spells CASSLGYRNTEAFF. The CDR3 DNA sequence: TGTGCCAGCAGTTTAGGCTACCGGAACACTGAAGCTTTCTTT.

The chain has TRBV11-3 and TRBJ2-5; 8 positions agree with TRBD2. The germline gives CDR1 SGHNT, CDR2 YENEEA. V was clipped by 5 bases and J by 5 bases; unmatched bases: 1. The CDR3 runs to 12 residues. The CDR3 loop reads CASSPSGETQYF. In DNA, the CDR3 is TGTGCCAGCAGCCCTAGCGGGGAGACCCAGTACTTC.

About this clone itself: Additional DNA sequences in this sample encode the identical CDR3. This chain connects TRBV4-1 to TRBJ1-1; a possible D gene is TRBD1 (6 bases). Germline CDR1 MGHRA, CDR2 YSYEKL. The length of the CDR3 is 13 residues. Trimming took 0 bases from V and 6 from J, leaving 8 bases between them. The CDR3 is CASSQDRGSEAFF. The DNA for the CDR3 is TGCGCCAGCAGCCAAGACAGGGGCTCTGAAGCTTTCTTT.

The chain combines TRBV5-8 with TRBJ2-5, with D possibly matching TRBD1 (5 bases). The CDR3 totals 15 residues. Trimming left V 0 bases short and J 2 bases short, with 11 bases between. Germline V CDR1 and CDR2: SGHTS, YDEGEE. The CDR3 here is CASSLGGQRQETQYF. Here the CDR3 DNA reads TGTGCCAGCAGCTTGGGGGGCCAGAGACAAGAGACCCAGTACTTC.

In the case of this clone: One end of the junction varies from germline; a read error may be responsible. V gene TRBV27 combines with J gene TRBJ2-3, with D possibly being TRBD1 (6 bases). CDR1 and CDR2 from the germline V gene are MNHEY and SMNVEV (reference sequence). This CDR3 is built from 15 residues. CDR3 residues: CASSSSGEATYTQYF. DNA of the CDR3: TGTGCCAGCAGTTCTTCAGGGGAAGCCACATATACGCAGTATTTT.

The chain links TRBV30 to TRBJ1-1; D unresolved. Trimming pared 3 bases from V and 3 bases from J, leaving 11 bases between. CDR1 and CDR2 from the germline V gene are GTSNPN and SVGIG (reference sequence). The CDR3 extends over 13 amino acids. CDR3 region: CAWRAHRHTEAFF. As DNA, the CDR3 is TGTGCCTGGAGGGCCCACCGTCACACTGAAGCTTTCTTT.

This clone appeared a single time. The gene calls are TRBV5-1 and TRBJ1-2; D is unresolved. Looked up from germline, CDR1 is SGHRS and CDR2 is YFSETQ. The V end was cut by 4 bases, the J end by 0 bases, with 7 bases between. This CDR3 is 13 amino acids long. DNA for the CDR3: TGCGCCAGCAGCCCGGAACCTAACTATGGCTACACCTTC. Protein product: CASSPEPNYGYTF.

The chain joins TRBV28 to TRBJ2-5; 10 bases fit TRBD1. Per the germline V gene, CDR1 is MDHEN and CDR2 is SYDVKM. The CDR3 runs 16 residues. J was trimmed by 3 bases and V by 4 bases; bases with no gene match: 8. CDR3 DNA: TGTGCCAGCAGTTCATTCGGACAGGGGGTAAAAGAGACCCAGTACTTC. Residues: CASSSFGQGVKETQYF.

This rearrangement joins TRBV11-2 to TRBJ1-4; the D gene is possibly TRBD1 (6 bases). The CDR3 sequence is 15 residues long. Germline-derived CDR1 and CDR2 are SGHAT and FQNNGV. Trimming stripped 2 bases from V and 8 bases from J, with 15 bases between. The CDR3 bases are TGTGCCAGCAGCTTATCCGACAGGCGAATCGAAAAACTGTTTTTT. Translation: CASSLSDRRIEKLFF.

This clone was counted a single time. The chain couples TRBV10-3 to TRBJ2-7, with 9 bases matching TRBD1. The length of the CDR3 is 13 residues. The trim removed 7 bases at V and 3 bases at J, leaving 4 bases unmatched. CDR1 is ENHRY, CDR2 SYGVKD, per germline. This CDR3 reads CAITRDRDYEQYF. The CDR3 DNA is TGTGCCATCACCCGGGACAGGGACTACGAGCAGTACTTC.

The V gene is TRBV5-1, the J gene TRBJ2-3; 11 bases match TRBD1. This CDR3 region has 17 residues. Looked up from germline, CDR1 is SGHRS and CDR2 is YFSETQ. Trimming took 3 bases from V and 2 from J; bases not matched to a gene: 8. CDR3 in amino acids: CASSSMVGQGATDTQYF. Written as DNA, the CDR3 is TGCGCCAGCAGCTCCATGGTCGGACAGGGGGCCACAGATACGCAGTATTTT.

The count of this clone is one. The chain carries TRBV7-6 and TRBJ2-1; no clear D. V was pared by 0 bases and J by 7 bases, with 13 bases between. The CDR3 extends over 15 amino acids. Looked up from germline, CDR1 is SGHVS and CDR2 is FNYEAQ. This CDR3 reads CASSLAFPPRNEQFF. The CDR3 nucleotides are TGTGCCAGCAGCTTAGCTTTCCCTCCCCGGAATGAGCAGTTCTTC.

V gene TRBV19 combines with J gene TRBJ1-6; D may be TRBD1 (5 bases). Germline V gives CDR1 LNHDA, CDR2 SQIVND (reference sequence). The V and J ends lost 6 bases and 4 bases respectively, with 10 bases between them. The CDR3 runs to 14 residues. CDR3: CASSGGSYNSPLHF. CDR3 coding DNA: TGTGCCAGTAGCGGGGGGAGTTATAATTCACCCCTCCACTTT.

The table lists this clone with a count of one. One end of the junction does not line up with germline, which may come from a read error. CDR3 DNA: TGTGCCAGCCGTGAGGACAGGGGGGGGAACACTGAAGCTTTCTTT. Translated: CASREDRGGNTEAFF. V gene TRBV6-1 combines with J gene TRBJ1-1; 10 nucleotides match TRBD1. This CDR3 contains 15 residues. The germline gives CDR1 MNHNS, CDR2 SASEGT.

This clone came up once. The chain couples TRBV6-5 to TRBJ2-2, with no clear D. Trimming stripped 7 bases from V and 5 bases from J, with 8 bases between. Germline V gives CDR1 MNHEY, CDR2 SVGAGI. The CDR3 covers 12 residues. The CDR3 DNA is TGTGCCAGCATAGATTTGACCGGGGAGCTGTTTTTT. Residues: CASIDLTGELFF.

The chain is built from TRBV5-1 and TRBJ2-6, with D possibly being TRBD1 (5 bases). From germline, CDR1 is SGHRS and CDR2 YFSETQ. This CDR3 has 18 amino acids. V gave up 0 bases and J gave up 0 bases, with 13 bases separating them. The CDR3: CASSLGQPNPSGANVLTF. The CDR3 DNA is TGCGCCAGCAGCTTGGGACAGCCGAACCCCTCTGGGGCCAACGTCCTGACTTTC.

The J gene is TRBJ2-2, the V gene TRBV7-3, with D possibly being TRBD2 (6 bases). The V gene's germline CDR1 is SGHTA and CDR2 FQGTGA. Trimming shortened V by 2 bases and J by 6 bases, and 10 bases separated the two germline ends. The CDR3 length is 14 residues. This chain's CDR3 is CASSLSAGSGELFF. In DNA, the CDR3 is TGTGCCAGCAGCTTATCTGCGGGGTCCGGGGAGCTGTTTTTT. Full variable domain (rest looked up from reference TRBV7-3 and TRBJ2-2): GAGVSQTPSNKVTEKGKYVELRCDPISGHTALYWYRQSLGQGPEFLIYFQGTGAADDSGLPNDRFFAVRPEGSVSTLKIQRTERGDSAVYLCASSLSAGSGELFFGEGSRLTVL.